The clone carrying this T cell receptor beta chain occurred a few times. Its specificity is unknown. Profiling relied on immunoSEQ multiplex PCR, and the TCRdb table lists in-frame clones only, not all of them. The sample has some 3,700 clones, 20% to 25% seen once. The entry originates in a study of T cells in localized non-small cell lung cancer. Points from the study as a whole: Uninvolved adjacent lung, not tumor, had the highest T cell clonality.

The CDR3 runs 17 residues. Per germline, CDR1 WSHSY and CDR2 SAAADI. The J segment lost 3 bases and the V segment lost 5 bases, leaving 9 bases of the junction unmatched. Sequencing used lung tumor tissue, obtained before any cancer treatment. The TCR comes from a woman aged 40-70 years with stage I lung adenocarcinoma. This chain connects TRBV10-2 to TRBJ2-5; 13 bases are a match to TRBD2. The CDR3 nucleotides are TGCGCCAGCAGTTGGACTAGCGGGGGAAAGGAGGAAGAGACCCAGTACTTC. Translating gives CASSWTSGGKEEETQYF.